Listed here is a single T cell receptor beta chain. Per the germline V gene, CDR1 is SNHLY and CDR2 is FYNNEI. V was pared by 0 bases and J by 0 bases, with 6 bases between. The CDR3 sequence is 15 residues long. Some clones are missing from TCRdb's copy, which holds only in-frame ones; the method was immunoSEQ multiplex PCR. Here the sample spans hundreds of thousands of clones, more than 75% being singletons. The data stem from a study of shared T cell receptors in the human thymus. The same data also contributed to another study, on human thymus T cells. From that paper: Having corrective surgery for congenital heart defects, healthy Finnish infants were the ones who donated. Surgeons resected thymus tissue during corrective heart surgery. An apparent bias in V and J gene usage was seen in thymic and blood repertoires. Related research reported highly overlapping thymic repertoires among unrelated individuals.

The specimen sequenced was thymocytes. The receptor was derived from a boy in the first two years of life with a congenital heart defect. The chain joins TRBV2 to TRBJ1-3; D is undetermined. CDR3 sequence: CASSEAGSSGNTIYF. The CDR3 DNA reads TGTGCCAGCAGTGAAGCGGGGAGCTCTGGAAACACCATATATTTT.